This is a list of T cell receptor beta chains from one sample in a study of response to subunit inactivated influenza vaccine. MiXCR, applied by TCRdb to the RT-PCR reads, yields one record per CDR3 protein. The sample carries hundreds of thousands of distinct CDR3 sequences, roughly 23% recorded once. The material sequenced was CD4+ T cells sorted from PBMCs, taken about 5 days after vaccination. The receptors come from a man aged 50-60 years who received an inactivated influenza vaccine. Each CDR3 is given with its conserved first and last residue. D genes are given only for firm matches. The size field is filled for only some rows; it gives once, few, many or a size class.

size	V	D	J	DNA	CDR3
NA	TRBV10-3	NA	TRBJ2-7	TGTGCCATCAGTGGCCGGGATAAGGGTTACGAGCAGTACTTC	CAISGRDKGYEQYF
NA	TRBV5-1	NA	TRBJ2-1	TGCGCCAGCAGCGGGGGCCTCACCTACAATGAGCAGTTCTTC	CASSGGLTYNEQFF
NA	TRBV29-1	TRBD1	TRBJ2-7	TGCAGCGTTGTACAGGGGCCCTACGAGCAGTACTTC	CSVVQGPYEQYF
NA	TRBV12-3/TRBV12-4	TRBD2	TRBJ2-1	TGTGCCAGCAGTTCCCTGAGACTAGCGAGGGATGAGCAGTTCTTC	CASSSLRLARDEQFF
NA	TRBV6-2/TRBV6-3	TRBD2	TRBJ2-7	TGTGCCAGCAGTTACGGGACTAGCGAAACCTACGAGCAGTACTTC	CASSYGTSETYEQYF
NA	TRBV14	TRBD1	TRBJ2-1	TGTGCCAGCAGCCTCCGGACAGGGTGGGATGAGCAGTTCTTC	CASSLRTGWDEQFF
few	TRBV20-1	NA	TRBJ2-5	TGCAGTGCTAGAGATACGACGTTC	CSARDTTF
NA	TRBV25-1	NA	TRBJ2-2	TGTGCCAGCAGTGAATATAACAGGAACACCGGGGAGCTGTTTTTT	CASSEYNRNTGELFF
NA	TRBV7-8	TRBD2	TRBJ2-2	TGTGCCAGCAGCTTCCCCGGACTAGCGGGTAACACCGGGGAGCTGTTTTTT	CASSFPGLAGNTGELFF
few	TRBV20-1	NA	TRBJ2-5	TGCAGTGCTAGCCGCGGGACGGAGACCCAGTACTTC	CSASRGTETQYF
NA	TRBV27	TRBD1	TRBJ2-1	TGTGCCAGCAAAATGGGGGACAGGGAGTATGCTGAGCAGTTCTTC	CASKMGDREYAEQFF
many	TRBV7-2	NA	TRBJ1-5	TGTGCCAGCAGCTTAGGTCGCGGCGGTCAGCCCCAGCATTTT	CASSLGRGGQPQHF
NA	TRBV19	NA	TRBJ2-1	TGTGCCAGTTCCAGCCAGCTCGGCTCCTACAATGAGCAGTTCTTC	CASSSQLGSYNEQFF
few	TRBV5-1	NA	TRBJ2-2	TGCGCCAGCAGTTCACGACAGGACACCGGGGAGCTGTTTTTT	CASSSRQDTGELFF